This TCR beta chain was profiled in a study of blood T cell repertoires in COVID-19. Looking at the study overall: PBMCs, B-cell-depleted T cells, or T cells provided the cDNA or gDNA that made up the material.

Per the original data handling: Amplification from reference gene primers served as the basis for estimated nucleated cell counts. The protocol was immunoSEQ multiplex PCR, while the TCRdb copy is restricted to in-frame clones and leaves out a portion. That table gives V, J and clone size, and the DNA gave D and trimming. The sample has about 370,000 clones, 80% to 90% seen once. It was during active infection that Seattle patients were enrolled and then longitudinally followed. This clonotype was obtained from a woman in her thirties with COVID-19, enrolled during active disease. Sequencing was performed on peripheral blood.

The CDR3 region is CATSDWGTSGRALYNEQFF. The DNA of the CDR3 is TGTGCCACCAGTGATTGGGGGACTAGCGGGAGGGCCCTCTACAATGAGCAGTTCTTC. This chain joins TRBV24-1 and TRBJ2-1; 16 bases match TRBD2. The CDR3 covers 19 residues. Germline loops: CDR1 KGHDR, CDR2 SFDVKD. Germline trimming cut 2 bases from V and 3 bases from J; bases unmatched to any gene: 6.